This TCR beta chain was documented in a study of regulatory T cells in long-lasting Graves disease. Investigators prepared the TCR beta libraries by applying iRepertoire HTBI primers and Arm-PCR of CDR3 regions. MiXCR, run by TCRdb on the multiplex PCR reads, gives a single entry per CDR3 protein. The sample yields 300,000 to 500,000 distinct CDR3 sequences, under 25% seen once. Described time point: persistent/refractory GD, antithyroid drugs over 5 years with positive TRAb. PBMC-extracted RNA yielded the TCR library. V lost 5 bases and J lost 4, with 15 bases in between. The CDR3 sequence is 16 residues long. The germline V gene encodes CDR1 MNHNS and CDR2 SASEGT.

The chain joins TRBV6-1 to TRBJ2-6; D is undetermined. The sample in question was peripheral blood mononuclear cells (PBMCs), obtained when the disease was refractory, from a patient treated with antithyroid drugs. The receptor was isolated from a female donor with Graves disease. CDR3 in amino acids: CASSQRRLGGANVLTF. DNA of the CDR3: TGTGCCAGCAGTCAAAGGCGTTTAGGCGGGGCCAACGTCCTGACTTTC.